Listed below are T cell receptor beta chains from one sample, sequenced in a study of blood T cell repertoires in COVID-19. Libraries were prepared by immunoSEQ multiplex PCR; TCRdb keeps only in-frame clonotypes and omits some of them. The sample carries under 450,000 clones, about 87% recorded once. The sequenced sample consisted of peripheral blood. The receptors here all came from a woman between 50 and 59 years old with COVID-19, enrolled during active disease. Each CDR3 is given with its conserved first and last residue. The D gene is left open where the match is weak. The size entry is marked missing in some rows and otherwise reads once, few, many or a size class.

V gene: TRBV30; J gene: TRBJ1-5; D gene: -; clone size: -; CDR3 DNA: TGTGCCTGGACCAAAGGGGGGGCAGGTCAGCCCCAGCATTTT; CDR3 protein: CAWTKGGAGQPQHF
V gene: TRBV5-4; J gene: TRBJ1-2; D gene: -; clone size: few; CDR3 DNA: TGTGCCAGCAGCTTGGGTGGTCGGGGGGACTATGGCTACACCTTC; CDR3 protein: CASSLGGRGDYGYTF
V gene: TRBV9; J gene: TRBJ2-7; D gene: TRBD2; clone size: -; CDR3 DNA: TGTGCCAGCAGCGTAGGGGGTGGCGGGGGGCTCTACGAGCAGTACTTC; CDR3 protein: CASSVGGGGGLYEQYF
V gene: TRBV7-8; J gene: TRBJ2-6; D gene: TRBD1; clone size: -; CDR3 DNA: TGTGCCAGCAGCTGGGACAGGGGCGTCTCTGGGGCCAACGTCCTGACTTTC; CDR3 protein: CASSWDRGVSGANVLTF
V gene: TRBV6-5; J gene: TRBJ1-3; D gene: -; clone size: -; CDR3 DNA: TGTGCCAGCAGCCTCGGGGGGGGGTCTGGAAACACCATATATTTT; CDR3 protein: CASSLGGGSGNTIYF
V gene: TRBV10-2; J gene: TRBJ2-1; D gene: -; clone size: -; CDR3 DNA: TGCGCCAGCAGTGAAGGGGGGGAGACCTCCTACAATGAGCAGTTCTTC; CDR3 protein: CASSEGGETSYNEQFF
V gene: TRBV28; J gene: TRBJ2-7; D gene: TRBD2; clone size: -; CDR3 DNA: TGTGCCAGCAGTTCTCCACAGACTAGCGGGGGTCCGTACGAGCAGTACTTC; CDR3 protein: CASSSPQTSGGPYEQYF
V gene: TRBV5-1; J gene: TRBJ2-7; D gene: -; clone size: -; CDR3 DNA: TGCGCCAGCAGCTTCCTGACAGGAACCTACGAGCAGTACTTC; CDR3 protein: CASSFLTGTYEQYF
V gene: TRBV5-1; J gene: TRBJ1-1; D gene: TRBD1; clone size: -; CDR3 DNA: TGCGCCAGCAGCTTATTACAGGGGGCGCAGAGCACTGAAGCTTTCTTT; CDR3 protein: CASSLLQGAQSTEAFF
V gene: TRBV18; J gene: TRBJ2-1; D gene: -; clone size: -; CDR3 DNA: TGTGCCAGCTCACCTACGGGGAATGAGCAGTTCTTC; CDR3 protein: CASSPTGNEQFF
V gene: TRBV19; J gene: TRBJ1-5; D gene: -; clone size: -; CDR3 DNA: TGTGCCAGTAGTAGGGCCGGGGGGACCGCTCAGCCCCAGCATTTT; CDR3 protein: CASSRAGGTAQPQHF
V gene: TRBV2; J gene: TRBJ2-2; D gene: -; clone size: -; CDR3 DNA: TGTGCCAGCAGCCTGACCGGGGAGCTGTTTTTT; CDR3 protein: CASSLTGELFF
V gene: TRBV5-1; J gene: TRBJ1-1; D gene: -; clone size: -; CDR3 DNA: TGCGCCAGCACCTCGACAGGCAGGAACACTGAAGCTTTCTTT; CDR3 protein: CASTSTGRNTEAFF
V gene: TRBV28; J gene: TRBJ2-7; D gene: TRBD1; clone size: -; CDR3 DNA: TGTGCCAGCAGTGATTCAGGAGACAGGGGCTACGAGCAGTACTTC; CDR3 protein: CASSDSGDRGYEQYF
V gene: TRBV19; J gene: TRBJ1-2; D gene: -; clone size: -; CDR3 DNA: TGTGCCACCCGACAGGACTACTATGGCTACACCTTC; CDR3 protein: CATRQDYYGYTF
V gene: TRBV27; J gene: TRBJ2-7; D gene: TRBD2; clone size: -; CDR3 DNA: TGTGCCAGCAGTCAGGGAGGGAGTTACGAGCAGTACTTC; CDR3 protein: CASSQGGSYEQYF
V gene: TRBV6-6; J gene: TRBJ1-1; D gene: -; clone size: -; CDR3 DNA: TGTGCCAGCAGTCCTTTGGGGAGCACTGAAGCTTTCTTT; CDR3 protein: CASSPLGSTEAFF
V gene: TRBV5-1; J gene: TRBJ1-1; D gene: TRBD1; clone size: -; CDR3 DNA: TGCGCCAGCAGCCTTACAGGGGGAACCACTGAAGCTTTCTTT; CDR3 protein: CASSLTGGTTEAFF
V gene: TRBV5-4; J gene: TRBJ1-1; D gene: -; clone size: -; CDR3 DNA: TGTGCCATCAACAGGTGGCTGGACACTGAAGCTTTCTTT; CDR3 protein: CAINRWLDTEAFF
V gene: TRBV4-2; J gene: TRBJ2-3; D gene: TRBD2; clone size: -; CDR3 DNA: TGTGCCAGCAGCCAAGAAGGGCTAGCGGGCACGGGTGATACGCAGTATTTT; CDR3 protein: CASSQEGLAGTGDTQYF
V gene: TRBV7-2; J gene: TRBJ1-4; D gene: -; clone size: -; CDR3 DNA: TGTGCCAGCAGCTTAGGGGAAGGGGTCAATGAAAAACTGTTTTTT; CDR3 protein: CASSLGEGVNEKLFF
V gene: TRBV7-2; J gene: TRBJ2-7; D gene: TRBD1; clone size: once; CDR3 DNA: TGTGCCAGCAGCTTTCGAAGGGGGCCTGCCCACGAGCAGTACTTC; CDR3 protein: CASSFRRGPAHEQYF
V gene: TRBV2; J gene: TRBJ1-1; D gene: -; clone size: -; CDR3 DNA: TGTGCCAGCAGTGATTGGGAGGGGCCGAACACTGAAGCTTTCTTT; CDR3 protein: CASSDWEGPNTEAFF
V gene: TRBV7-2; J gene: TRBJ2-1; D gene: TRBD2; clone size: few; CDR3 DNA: TGTGCCAGCAGCCCAGAAGGGGCCAGCGGGGGGGAGGATGAGCAGTTCTTC; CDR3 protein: CASSPEGASGGEDEQFF
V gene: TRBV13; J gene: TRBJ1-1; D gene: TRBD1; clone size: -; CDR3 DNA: TGTGCCAGCAGCTTGGGCGGACAGGGAAACACTGAAGCTTTCTTT; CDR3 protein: CASSLGGQGNTEAFF
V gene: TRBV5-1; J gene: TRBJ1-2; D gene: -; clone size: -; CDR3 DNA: TGCGCCAGCAGCTTGTCGAACCCCGGTACGGGCTATGGCTACACCTTC; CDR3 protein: CASSLSNPGTGYGYTF
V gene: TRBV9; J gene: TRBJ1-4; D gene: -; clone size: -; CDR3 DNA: TGTGCCAGCAGCCAGGAACGGGAGAGGGAAAAACTGTTTTTT; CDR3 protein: CASSQEREREKLFF
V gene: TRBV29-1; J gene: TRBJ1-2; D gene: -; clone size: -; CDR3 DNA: TGCAGCGTCTCCTCTGACTATGGCTACACCTTC; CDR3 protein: CSVSSDYGYTF
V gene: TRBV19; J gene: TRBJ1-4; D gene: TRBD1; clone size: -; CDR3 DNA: TGTGCCAGTAGTATGAACAGGGGGGGCGAAAAACTGTTTTTT; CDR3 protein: CASSMNRGGEKLFF
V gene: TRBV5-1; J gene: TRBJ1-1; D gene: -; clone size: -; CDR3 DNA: TGCGCCAGCAGCGGGGCGAACACTGAAGCTTTCTTT; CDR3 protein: CASSGANTEAFF
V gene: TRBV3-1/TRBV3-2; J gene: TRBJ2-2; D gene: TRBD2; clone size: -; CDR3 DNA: TGTGCCAGCAGCACATTACTAGCGGGAACCGGGGAGCTGTTTTTT; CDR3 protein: CASSTLLAGTGELFF
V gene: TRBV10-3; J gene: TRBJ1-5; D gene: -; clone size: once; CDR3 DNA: TGTGCCATCAGTGAGTCGTTAGAGAATCAGCCCCAGCATTTT; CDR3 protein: CAISESLENQPQHF
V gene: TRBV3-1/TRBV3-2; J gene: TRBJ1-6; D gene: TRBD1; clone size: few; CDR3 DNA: TGTGCCAGCAGCCTCCAGGGGACAGGGAACTCACCCCTCCACTTT; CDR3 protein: CASSLQGTGNSPLHF
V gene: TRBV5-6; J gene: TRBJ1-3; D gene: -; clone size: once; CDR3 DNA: TGTGCCAGCAGCCCTGGAATGGGGCCTGGAAACACCATATATTTT; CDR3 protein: CASSPGMGPGNTIYF
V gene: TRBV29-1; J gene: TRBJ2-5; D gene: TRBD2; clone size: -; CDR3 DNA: TGCAGCGTTCGTTTTAGGACTAGCACTCAAGAGACCCAGTACTTC; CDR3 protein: CSVRFRTSTQETQYF
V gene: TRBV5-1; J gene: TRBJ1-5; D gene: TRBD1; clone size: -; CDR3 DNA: TGCGCCAGCAGCTTTGGACAGGGGAATCAGCCCCAGCATTTT; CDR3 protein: CASSFGQGNQPQHF
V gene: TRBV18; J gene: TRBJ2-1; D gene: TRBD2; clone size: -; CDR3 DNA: TGTGCCAGCTCACTCTCGGGAGAGCGGGGGGCCGAGCAGTTCTTC; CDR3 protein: CASSLSGERGAEQFF
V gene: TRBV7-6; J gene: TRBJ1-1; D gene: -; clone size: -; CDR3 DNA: TGTGCCAGCAGCTTAGCATGGATGCCGGGAGGGGGGACTGAAGCTTTCTTT; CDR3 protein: CASSLAWMPGGGTEAFF
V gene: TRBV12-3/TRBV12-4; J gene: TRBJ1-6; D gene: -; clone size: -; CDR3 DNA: TGTGCCAGCAGTCCCACTAGGGATTCACCCCTCCACTTT; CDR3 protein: CASSPTRDSPLHF
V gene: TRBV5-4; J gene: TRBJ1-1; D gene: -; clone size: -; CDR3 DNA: TGTGCCAGCAGCTTGGAGGACAAATTGAACACTGAAGCTTTCTTT; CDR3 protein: CASSLEDKLNTEAFF
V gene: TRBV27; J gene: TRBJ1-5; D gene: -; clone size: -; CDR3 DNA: TGTGCCAGCAGAGGGAGGAATAGCAATCAGCCCCAGCATTTT; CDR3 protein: CASRGRNSNQPQHF
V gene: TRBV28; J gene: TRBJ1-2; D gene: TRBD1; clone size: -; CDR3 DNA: TGTGCCAGCAGTTACCACGGGACAGGGGGCACCTTC; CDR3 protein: CASSYHGTGGTF
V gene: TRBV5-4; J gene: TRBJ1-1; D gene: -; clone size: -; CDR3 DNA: TGTGCCAGCAGCTTGGGGCAGGGAGGCACTGAAGCTTTCTTT; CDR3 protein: CASSLGQGGTEAFF
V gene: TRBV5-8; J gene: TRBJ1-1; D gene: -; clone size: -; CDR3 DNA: TGTGCCAGCAGCTTCACAGGGCCGGACACTGAAGCTTTCTTT; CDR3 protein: CASSFTGPDTEAFF
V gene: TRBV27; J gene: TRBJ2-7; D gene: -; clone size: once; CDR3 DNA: TGTGCCAGCAGTTTTGAGCGAAGCCTCTCCTACGAGCAGTACTTC; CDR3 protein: CASSFERSLSYEQYF
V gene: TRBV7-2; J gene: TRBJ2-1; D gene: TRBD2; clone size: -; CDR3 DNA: TGTGCCAGCAGCTCGTACCTAGCGGGGGGATGGGAGCAGTTCTTC; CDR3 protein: CASSSYLAGGWEQFF
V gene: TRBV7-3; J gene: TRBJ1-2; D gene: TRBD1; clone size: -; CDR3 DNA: TGTGCCAGCAGCGAAGGGACAGTCGGGGGCTATGGCTACACCTTC; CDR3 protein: CASSEGTVGGYGYTF
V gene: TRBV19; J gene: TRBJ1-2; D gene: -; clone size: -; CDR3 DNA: TGTGCCAGTAGTGGCCGGGGTCCAACCCATGGCTACACCTTC; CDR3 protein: CASSGRGPTHGYTF
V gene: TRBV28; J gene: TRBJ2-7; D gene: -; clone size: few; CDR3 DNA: TGTGCCAGCAGCTACGTAATTGGGCAGGGCGAACACGAGCAGTACTTC; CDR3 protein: CASSYVIGQGEHEQYF
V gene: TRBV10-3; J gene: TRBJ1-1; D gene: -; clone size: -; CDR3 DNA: TGTGCCATCAGTGAGTCGGAGAGGGCCGGCGCTGAAGCTTTCTTT; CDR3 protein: CAISESERAGAEAFF
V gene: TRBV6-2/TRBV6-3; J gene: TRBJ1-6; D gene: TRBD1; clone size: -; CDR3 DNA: TGTGCCAGCAGTTACTCCGACAGGGTTAATTCACCCCTCCACTTT; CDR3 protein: CASSYSDRVNSPLHF
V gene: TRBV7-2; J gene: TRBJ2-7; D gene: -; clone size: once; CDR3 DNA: TGTGCCAGCAGCTTATCCACATACCCATACGAGCAGTACTTC; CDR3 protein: CASSLSTYPYEQYF